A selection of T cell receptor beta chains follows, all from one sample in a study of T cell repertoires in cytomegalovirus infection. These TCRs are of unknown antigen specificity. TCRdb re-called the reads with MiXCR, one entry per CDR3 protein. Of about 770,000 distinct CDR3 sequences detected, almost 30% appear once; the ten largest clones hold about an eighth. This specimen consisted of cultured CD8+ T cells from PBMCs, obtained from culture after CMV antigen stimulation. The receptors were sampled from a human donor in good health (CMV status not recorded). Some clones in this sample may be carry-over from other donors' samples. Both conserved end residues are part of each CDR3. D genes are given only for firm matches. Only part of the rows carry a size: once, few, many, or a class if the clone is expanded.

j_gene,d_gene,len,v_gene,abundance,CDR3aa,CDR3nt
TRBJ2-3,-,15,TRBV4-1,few,CASSQAPDSTDTQYF,TGCGCCAGCAGCCAAGCACCAGATAGCACAGATACGCAGTATTTT
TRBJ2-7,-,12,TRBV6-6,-,CASSLTPEEQYF,TGTGCCAGCAGCCTAACCCCGGAAGAGCAGTACTTC
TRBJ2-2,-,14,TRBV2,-,CASLLYPNTGELFF,TGTGCCAGCCTTCTTTATCCGAACACCGGGGAGCTGTTTTTT
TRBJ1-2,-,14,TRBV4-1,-,CASSVTTGPGGYTF,TGCGCCAGCAGCGTTACTACAGGACCAGGGGGCTACACCTTC
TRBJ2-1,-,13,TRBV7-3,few,CASSSFRGDEQFF,TGTGCCAGCAGCTCCTTCCGGGGCGATGAGCAGTTCTTC
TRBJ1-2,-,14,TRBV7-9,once,CASSGRDKNYGYTF,TGTGCCAGCAGCGGGCGGGACAAAAACTATGGCTACACCTTC
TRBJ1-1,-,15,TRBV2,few,CASSEARDIRSEAFF,TGTGCCAGCAGTGAAGCCCGGGACATCAGGTCTGAAGCTTTCTTT
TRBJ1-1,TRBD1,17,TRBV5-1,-,CASSLAPGDSYITEAFF,TGCGCCAGCAGCTTGGCCCCCGGGGACAGCTATATAACTGAAGCTTTCTTT
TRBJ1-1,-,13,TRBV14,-,CASSQVIRAEAFF,TGTGCCAGCAGCCAAGTGATAAGAGCTGAAGCTTTCTTT
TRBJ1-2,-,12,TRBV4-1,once,CASLNAASGYTF,TGCGCCTCCTTGAATGCCGCGAGCGGCTACACCTTC
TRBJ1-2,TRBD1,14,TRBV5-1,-,CASSYGQGNDGYTF,TGCGCCAGCAGTTACGGACAGGGGAACGATGGCTACACCTTC
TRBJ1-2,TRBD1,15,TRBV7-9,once,CASTKRDRGNYGYTF,TGTGCCAGCACCAAACGGGACAGGGGGAACTATGGCTACACCTTC
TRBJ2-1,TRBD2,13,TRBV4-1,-,CASSQSGGNEQFF,TGCGCCAGCAGCCAAAGCGGGGGCAATGAGCAGTTCTTC
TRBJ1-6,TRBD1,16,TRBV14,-,CASSQPGWDRVSPLHF,TGTGCCAGCAGCCAACCTGGGTGGGACAGGGTTTCACCCCTCCACTTT
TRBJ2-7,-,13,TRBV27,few,CASSSTGAYEQYF,TGTGCCAGCAGCTCAACAGGAGCCTACGAGCAGTACTTC
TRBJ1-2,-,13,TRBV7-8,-,CASTQWANYGYTF,TGTGCCAGCACCCAGTGGGCCAACTATGGCTACACCTTC
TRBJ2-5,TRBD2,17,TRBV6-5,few,CASSSNPGLAGEETQYF,TGTGCCAGCAGTTCCAATCCGGGACTAGCGGGGGAAGAGACCCAGTACTTC
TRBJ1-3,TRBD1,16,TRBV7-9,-,CASSLTDRDGRNTIYF,TGTGCCAGCAGCCTAACAGACAGGGATGGGCGAAACACCATATATTTT
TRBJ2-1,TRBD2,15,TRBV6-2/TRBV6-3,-,CASSYAGGRVNEQFF,TGTGCCAGCAGTTACGCGGGGGGGCGGGTCAATGAGCAGTTCTTC
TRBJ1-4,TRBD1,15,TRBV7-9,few,CASSLAGTGSEKLFF,TGTGCCAGCAGCTTAGCGGGGACAGGGAGCGAAAAACTGTTTTTT
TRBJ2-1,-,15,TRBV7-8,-,CASSLGVGDYNEQFF,TGTGCCAGCAGCTTAGGAGTGGGGGACTACAATGAGCAGTTCTTC
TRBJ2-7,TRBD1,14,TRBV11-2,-,CASSEPGQFYEQYF,TGTGCCAGCAGCGAGCCGGGACAGTTCTACGAGCAGTACTTC
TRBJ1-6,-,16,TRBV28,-,CASRYTGLEYNSPLHF,TGTGCCAGCAGGTACACAGGGTTAGAGTATAATTCACCCCTCCACTTT
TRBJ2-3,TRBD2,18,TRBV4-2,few,CASSATGTSGGAFAAQYF,TGTGCCAGCAGCGCCACCGGGACTAGCGGGGGGGCCTTCGCGGCGCAGTATTTT
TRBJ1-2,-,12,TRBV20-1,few,CSANQEFGDYTF,TGCAGTGCTAACCAGGAGTTTGGGGACTACACCTTC
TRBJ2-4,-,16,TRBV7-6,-,CASSLAADIAKNIQYF,TGTGCCAGCAGCTTAGCGGCAGATATAGCCAAAAACATTCAGTACTTC
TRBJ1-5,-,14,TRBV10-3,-,CAISGQYSNQPQHF,TGTGCCATCAGTGGCCAGTATAGCAATCAGCCCCAGCATTTT
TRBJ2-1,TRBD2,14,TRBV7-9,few,CASRPPGGGNEQFF,TGTGCCAGCAGGCCCCCGGGGGGGGGGAATGAGCAGTTCTTC
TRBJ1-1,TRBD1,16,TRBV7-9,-,CASSIGNRGGNTEAFF,TGTGCCAGCAGCATAGGGAACAGGGGAGGGAACACTGAAGCTTTCTTT
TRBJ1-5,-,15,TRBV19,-,CASSIGTAYNQPQHF,TGTGCCAGTAGTATAGGGACAGCCTACAATCAGCCCCAGCATTTT
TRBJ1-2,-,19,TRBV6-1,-,CASSERGLGTDSFDYGYTF,TGTGCCAGCAGTGAACGGGGCCTCGGGACGGATTCCTTTGACTATGGCTACACCTTC
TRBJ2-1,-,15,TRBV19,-,CASTFGSDSYNEQFF,TGTGCCAGTACTTTCGGTTCAGACTCCTACAATGAGCAGTTCTTC
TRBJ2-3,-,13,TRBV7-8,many,CASSYLRTDTQYF,TGTGCCAGCAGCTACCTTCGAACAGATACGCAGTATTTT
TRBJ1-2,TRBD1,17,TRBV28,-,CASSFPIETGGDYGYTF,TGTGCCAGCAGTTTCCCGATCGAGACAGGGGGCGACTATGGCTACACCTTC
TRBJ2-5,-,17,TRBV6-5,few,CASSPNWAGDREETQYF,TGTGCCAGCAGTCCAAACTGGGCAGGGGACCGGGAAGAGACCCAGTACTTC
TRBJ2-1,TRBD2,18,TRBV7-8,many,CATLPEPGLAGGYNEQFF,TGTGCCACCCTACCTGAACCGGGACTAGCGGGAGGCTACAATGAGCAGTTCTTC
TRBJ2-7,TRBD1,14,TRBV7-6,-,CASTPGQPVHEQYF,TGTGCCAGCACTCCGGGACAGCCTGTCCACGAGCAGTACTTC
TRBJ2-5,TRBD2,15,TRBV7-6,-,CASSPGLGERETQYF,TGTGCCAGCAGCCCCGGACTAGGGGAGCGAGAGACCCAGTACTTC
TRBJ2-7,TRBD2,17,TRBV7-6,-,CASSPHGFERGTYEQYF,TGTGCCAGCAGCCCCCATGGTTTCGAGCGGGGAACCTACGAGCAGTACTTC
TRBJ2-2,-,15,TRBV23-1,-,CASSSYSTDTGELFF,TGCGCCAGCAGTTCATACTCTACAGACACCGGGGAGCTGTTTTTT
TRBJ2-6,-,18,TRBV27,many,CASSLLGQLFSGANVLTF,TGTGCCAGCAGTTTATTGGGACAACTATTCTCTGGGGCCAACGTCCTGACTTTC
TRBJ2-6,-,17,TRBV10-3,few,CAISGPRVADGANVLTF,TGTGCCATCAGTGGCCCCCGAGTGGCGGATGGGGCCAACGTCCTGACTTTC